This TCR beta chain stems from a study of PD-1 blockade in classical Hodgkin lymphoma. Findings and limits, study-wide: CD4+ TCR diversity climbed significantly by C4D1, unlike CD8+ TCR diversity. According to reports, newly diagnosed patients had lower baseline TCR diversity than healthy donors, and relapsed/refractory patients had lower baseline TCR diversity still. The authors excluded patients who started nivolumab under 1 year after ASCT.

Brentuximab vedotin exposure varied, and every patient relapsed after autologous stem cell transplantation. The best responses consisted of complete response, partial response or progressive disease. The protocol was immunoSEQ multiplex PCR, while the TCRdb copy is restricted to in-frame clones and leaves out a portion. This table holds about 98,000 clones, roughly 92% found once. As for this clone: The antigen is not known.

The CDR3 runs to 14 residues. Trimming took off 0 bases at V and 6 bases at J, with 10 bases between the two ends. Germline values: CDR1 SGHRS, CDR2 YFSETQ. This specimen was peripheral blood mononuclear cells (PBMCs), taken at baseline. The receptor's source is a human donor with classical Hodgkin lymphoma. The chain combines TRBV5-1 with TRBJ2-1; D gene uncertain. CDR3 DNA: TGCGCCAGCAGCTTGGAGTCGGAACCCAATGAGCAGTTCTTC. It encodes CASSLESEPNEQFF.